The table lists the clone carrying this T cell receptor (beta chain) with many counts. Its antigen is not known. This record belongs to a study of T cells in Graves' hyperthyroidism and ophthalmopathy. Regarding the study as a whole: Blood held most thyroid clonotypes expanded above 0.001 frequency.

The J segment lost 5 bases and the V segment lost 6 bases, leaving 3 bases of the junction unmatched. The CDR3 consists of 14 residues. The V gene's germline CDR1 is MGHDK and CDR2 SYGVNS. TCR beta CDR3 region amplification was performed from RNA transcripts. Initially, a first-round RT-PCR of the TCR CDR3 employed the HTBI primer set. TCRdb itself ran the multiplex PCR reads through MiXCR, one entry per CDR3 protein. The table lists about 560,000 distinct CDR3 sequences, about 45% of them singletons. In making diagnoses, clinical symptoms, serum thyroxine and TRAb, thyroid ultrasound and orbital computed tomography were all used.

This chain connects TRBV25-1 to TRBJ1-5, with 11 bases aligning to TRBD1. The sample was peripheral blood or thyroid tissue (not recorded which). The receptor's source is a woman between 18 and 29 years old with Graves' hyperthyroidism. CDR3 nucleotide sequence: TGTGCCAGCAGGGACAGGGGGCAGGATCAGCCCCAGCATTTT. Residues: CASRDRGQDQPQHF.